Listed below are T cell receptor beta chains from one sample, sequenced in a study of T cell responses to AZD1222 COVID-19 vaccine. Here immunoSEQ multiplex PCR was the method, and the copy in TCRdb shows in-frame clones only, minus some. In the table there are around 150,000 clones, around 88% of which are singletons. The sequencing here drew on peripheral blood, taken on day 0 of AZD1222 vaccination. These receptors came from an adult in good health. Both conserved end residues are part of each CDR3. A D gene is named only where the DNA matches it firmly. Rows may omit the clone size; those that give it use once, few, many or a size class.

-	TRBJ1-5	-	TRBV18	TGTGCCAGCTCAAAACCCTTGAAAAATCAGCCCCAGCATTTT	CASSKPLKNQPQHF
-	TRBJ1-3	-	TRBV15	TGTGCCACCAGCAGTTTACAGGGAAACACCATATATTTT	CATSSLQGNTIYF
-	TRBJ1-2	TRBD1	TRBV15	TGTGCCACCAGCACAGGGGGAGGCTATGGCTACACCTTC	CATSTGGGYGYTF
-	TRBJ1-1	-	TRBV25-1	TGTGCCAGCAGTGAATTTAAGGGAGACGGCACTGAAGCTTTCTTT	CASSEFKGDGTEAFF
-	TRBJ1-1	-	TRBV7-9	TGTGCCAGCCTACCGAATTGGGAGGAGACTGAAGCTTTCTTT	CASLPNWEETEAFF
few	TRBJ2-5	-	TRBV15	TGTGCCACCAGCATTTATCTGAGTTACAGTGAGGCCCAGTACTTC	CATSIYLSYSEAQYF
-	TRBJ1-2	-	TRBV11-1	TGTGCCAGCAGCTTAACAGGATATGGCTACACCTTC	CASSLTGYGYTF
once	TRBJ2-1	TRBD2	TRBV19	TGTGCCAGTAACAGGACTAGCGGCTGTCCGCCTTACAATGAGCAGTTCTTC	CASNRTSGCPPYNEQFF
-	TRBJ1-6	-	TRBV5-1	TGCGCCAGCAGCTTGGGAGTGGATTCACCCCTCCACTTT	CASSLGVDSPLHF
few	TRBJ2-7	-	TRBV7-4	TGTGCCAGCAGCTTAGCCGCCGAAGCAGGAATTTACCACGAGCAGTACTTC	CASSLAAEAGIYHEQYF
-	TRBJ1-4	-	TRBV28	TGTGCCAGCAGTTCCCTCCCCCAGGGCGGAAAACTGTTTTTT	CASSSLPQGGKLFF
-	TRBJ1-2	-	TRBV6-5	TGTGCCAGCAGTCGGACAGCTAACTATGGCTACACCTTC	CASSRTANYGYTF
-	TRBJ2-2	-	TRBV18	TGTGCCAGCTCACCGGGGGGAGCCACCGGGGAGCTGTTTTTT	CASSPGGATGELFF
-	TRBJ2-2	TRBD2	TRBV19	TGTGCCAGTAGACCTAGCGGGAGGGCCGGAGCCGGGGAGCTGTTTTTT	CASRPSGRAGAGELFF
-	TRBJ2-2	TRBD2	TRBV7-9	TGTGCCAGCAGCTTACCTAGCGGGAGGTTCGGGGAGCTGTTTTTT	CASSLPSGRFGELFF
-	TRBJ2-3	-	TRBV20-1	TGCAGTGCTAGAAGACTAGATACGCAGTATTTT	CSARRLDTQYF
-	TRBJ1-1	TRBD1	TRBV14	TGTGCCAGCAGCCGCCGGACAGGGAGGAACACTGAAGCTTTCTTT	CASSRRTGRNTEAFF
few	TRBJ1-6	-	TRBV30	TGTGCCTGGGAGCCGGGACTGCAATCACCCCTCCACTTT	CAWEPGLQSPLHF
-	TRBJ2-2	-	TRBV25-1	TGTGCCAGCAGTGAGAGCGGGCACGGGGAGCTGTTTTTT	CASSESGHGELFF
-	TRBJ2-7	-	TRBV9	TGTGCCAGCAGCGTAGTTTTAGGGGGCGAGCAGTACTTC	CASSVVLGGEQYF
-	TRBJ2-7	-	TRBV9	TGTGCCAGCAGCCGGACTTGGGGATCCTACGAGCAGTACTTC	CASSRTWGSYEQYF
-	TRBJ2-7	-	TRBV6-5	TGTGCCAGCAGGGACCGTCGGGGGGCATACGAGCAGTACTTC	CASRDRRGAYEQYF
once	TRBJ2-6	-	TRBV5-4	TGTGCCAGCAGCCCTGACAGCTCTGGGGCCAACGTCCTGACTTTC	CASSPDSSGANVLTF
-	TRBJ2-7	-	TRBV7-8	TGTGCCAGCAGCCTAAGGGACGGGTTTGGCGAGCAGTACTTC	CASSLRDGFGEQYF
-	TRBJ2-7	-	TRBV6-6	TGTGCCAGCACCCGGGACCGATGGGAGCAGTACTTC	CASTRDRWEQYF
-	TRBJ2-5	TRBD2	TRBV9	TGTGCCAGCAGCGTCGGGGGGACTCAAGAGACCCAGTACTTC	CASSVGGTQETQYF
few	TRBJ1-4	-	TRBV7-2	TGTGCCAGCAGCTTAGCGCTTGGGGGGGCGGGAAAACTGTTTTTT	CASSLALGGAGKLFF
-	TRBJ2-1	TRBD2	TRBV3-1/TRBV3-2	TGTGCCAGCAGCCAAGTGGGGCTAGCGGGAGGCCTCTCCTACAATGAGCAGTTCTTC	CASSQVGLAGGLSYNEQFF
-	TRBJ2-2	-	TRBV7-2	TGTGCCAGCAGCATGAACAGGGCTTACACCGGGGAGCTGTTTTTT	CASSMNRAYTGELFF
-	TRBJ1-3	-	TRBV7-9	TGTGCCAGCAGCCCCCAGAACACCATATATTTT	CASSPQNTIYF
-	TRBJ2-5	-	TRBV7-7	TGTGCTAGCAGCTTAGGGGGGCCTCAAGAGACCCAGTACTTC	CASSLGGPQETQYF
-	TRBJ1-2	-	TRBV6-5	TGTGCCAGCAGTAACGTGGGGTCGGGTGGCTACACCTTC	CASSNVGSGGYTF
-	TRBJ1-1	-	TRBV27	TGTGCCAGCAGTTCCAGGGGTGTGGCTGAAGCTTTCTTT	CASSSRGVAEAFF
-	TRBJ2-3	-	TRBV5-4	TGTGCCAGCAGCTTGTCGACAGATACGCAGTATTTT	CASSLSTDTQYF
-	TRBJ2-3	-	TRBV4-1	TGCGCCAGCAGCCAAGATTACAACACGCACCCAGATACGCAGTATTTT	CASSQDYNTHPDTQYF
-	TRBJ2-1	TRBD1	TRBV5-1	TGCGCCAGCGCCGGGGACAGTTACAATGAGCAGTTCTTC	CASAGDSYNEQFF
-	TRBJ1-1	-	TRBV27	TGTGCCAGCAGCCGGGATGGATGGTTCACTGAAGCTTTCTTT	CASSRDGWFTEAFF
-	TRBJ2-7	TRBD1	TRBV9	TGTGCCAGCGGGCAGGGGGCCGGCGAGCAGTACTTC	CASGQGAGEQYF
-	TRBJ2-1	TRBD2	TRBV25-1	TGTGCCTCCGGGAGGCCGGGACGAGAGTTCTTC	CASGRPGREFF
-	TRBJ2-1	-	TRBV9	TGTGCCAGCAGCGTAGATGGTGGGAATGAGCAGTTCTTC	CASSVDGGNEQFF
-	TRBJ2-7	TRBD1	TRBV5-4	TGTGCCAGCAGCAAGCAGGGGGCCTTGTACGAGCAGTACTTC	CASSKQGALYEQYF
-	TRBJ1-2	-	TRBV5-1	TGCGCCAGCAGCTCTCTGGAAGTTCGGGTAGACGGCCGGTTGAACTATGGCTACACCTTC	CASSSLEVRVDGRLNYGYTF
-	TRBJ2-1	-	TRBV11-3	TGTGCCAGCAGCTTAATAAGGGTTAATGGGCTAGCGCTAATCAAGTATGAGCAGTTCTTC	CASSLIRVNGLALIKYEQFF
-	TRBJ2-5	-	TRBV28	TGTGCCAGCACCTCCGGGGGACGTATCGTAGGGGAGACCCAGTACTTC	CASTSGGRIVGETQYF
-	TRBJ2-7	TRBD2	TRBV30	TGTGCCTGGCAGCCCTCTCCCCGACTAGCGGGAGGGCCCTCCTACGAGCAGTACTTC	CAWQPSPRLAGGPSYEQYF
-	TRBJ2-3	-	TRBV28	TGTGCCAGCAGTTTACAGGGGTATACAGATACGCAGTATTTT	CASSLQGYTDTQYF
-	TRBJ1-6	-	TRBV6-5	TGTGCCAGCTATAGGGGGGCTGGTTCACCCCTCCACTTT	CASYRGAGSPLHF
-	TRBJ1-1	-	TRBV7-9	TGTGCCAGCAGCTTAGCGGGGGGAAACACTGAAGCTTTCTTT	CASSLAGGNTEAFF
-	TRBJ2-7	-	TRBV21-1	TGTGCCAGCAGCAAAGCGCAACGGGACGACCGATACGAGCAGTACTTC	CASSKAQRDDRYEQYF